This TCR beta chain was retrieved from a study of OX40 agonist ivuxolimab in advanced cancers. Overall study context: Patients enrolled in dose escalation were diagnosed with hepatocellular carcinoma, melanoma, renal cell or head and neck cancer.

General study results and limits: Partial responders receiving 0.1-3.0 mg/kg showed among the lowest clonal expansion.

The timepoints at which blood was sampled were baseline, cycle 4 day 1, and cycle 7 day 1. With respect to this clone: The target antigen is unknown.

The CDR3 is made up of 15 amino acids. Germline CDR1 SGHVS, CDR2 FQNEAQ. V lost 4 bases and J 2 bases, leaving 14 bases between the germline ends. Sequencing was performed with immunoSEQ multiplex PCR; in TCRdb, only in-frame clones are kept and a portion is missing. This table has around 80,000 clones, 85% appearing once. The material was CD4+ or CD8+ T cells sorted from blood, obtained in a trial of the OX40 agonist ivuxolimab. The chain recombines TRBV7-8 with TRBJ1-2; D call uncertain. This TCR was sampled from an adult with an advanced solid tumor such as melanoma, head and neck, liver or kidney cancer. The CDR3 bases are TGTGCCAGCAGCTCCCGGGCCGATATAAACTATGGCTACACCTTC. Translated, it gives CASSSRADINYGYTF.